The sequence of this TCR beta chain was determined in a study of T-cell reconstitution after alpha-beta-depleted transplantation in children. Study-level findings and limits: TCRbeta diversity was high at day 60 in some patients (a result of surviving recipient T cells and thymic progenitors). Reports say that about two months after transplant, the alpha-beta T cells came out of several hundred graft clones that had expanded. By one year post-transplant, T-cell counts and diversity largely arose from T cells that were newly produced.

The table lists this clonotype with many counts. What it binds is unknown. A library of TCRbeta sequences, prepared with unique molecular identifiers, was generated. TCRdb fed the PCR reads into MiXCR, producing one record per CDR3 protein. The table lists tens of thousands of distinct CDR3 sequences, roughly 5.2% of them singletons. Germline lookup yields CDR1 SGHDN and CDR2 FVKESK. Trimming took 3 bases from V and 8 from J; bases not matched to a gene: 5. The CDR3 has 13 amino acids. The chain has TRBV14 and TRBJ1-2; 8 positions match TRBD1. The sequence came from a boy under three years old who had a stem cell transplant for acute myeloid leukemia, so the T cells may come from the graft donor. The material sequenced was PBMCs, mostly from graft donor cells, taken 180 days after TCRalphabeta/CD19-depleted stem cell transplant. The CDR3 loop is CASSHPTGGGYTF. The CDR3 DNA follows: TGTGCCAGCAGCCACCCCACAGGGGGAGGCTACACCTTC. Looking up the rest from reference TRBV14 and TRBJ1-2 gives the full variable domain: EAGVTQFPSHSVIEKGQTVTLRCDPISGHDNLYWYRRVMGKEIKFLLHFVKESKQDESGMPNNRFLAERTGGTYSTLKVQPAELEDSGVYFCASSHPTGGGYTFGSGTRLTVV.